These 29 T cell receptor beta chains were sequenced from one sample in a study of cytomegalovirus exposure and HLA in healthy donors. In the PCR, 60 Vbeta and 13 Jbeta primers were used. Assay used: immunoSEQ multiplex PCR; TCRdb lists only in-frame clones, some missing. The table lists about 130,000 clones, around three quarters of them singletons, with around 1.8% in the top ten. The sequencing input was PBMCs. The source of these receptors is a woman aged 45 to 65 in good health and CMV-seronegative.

As DNA, the CDR3 is TGTGCCAGCAGCTTTAGCGTACTTTCCTACAATGAGCAGTTCTTC. Its translation: CASSFSVLSYNEQFF. The gene calls are TRBV5-6 and TRBJ2-1; D perhaps matches TRBD2 (5 bases). V was trimmed by 2 bases and J by 1 base, leaving 10 bases between them. The CDR3 runs to 15 residues. Per germline, CDR1 SGHDT and CDR2 YYEEEE.

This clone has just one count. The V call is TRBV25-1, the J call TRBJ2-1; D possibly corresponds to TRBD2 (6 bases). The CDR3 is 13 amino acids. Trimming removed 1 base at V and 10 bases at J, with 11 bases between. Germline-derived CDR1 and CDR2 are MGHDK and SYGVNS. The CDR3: CASSELSSGEQFF. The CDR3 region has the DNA TGTGCCAGCAGTGAATTGAGCAGCGGGGAGCAGTTCTTC.

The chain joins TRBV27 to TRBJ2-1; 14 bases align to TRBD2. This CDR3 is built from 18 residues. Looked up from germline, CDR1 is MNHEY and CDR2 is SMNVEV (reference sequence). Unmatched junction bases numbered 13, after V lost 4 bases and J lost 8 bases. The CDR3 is CASSSYSRTSGRRDEQFF. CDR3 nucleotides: TGTGCCAGCAGTTCTTATTCAAGGACTAGCGGGAGGCGGGATGAGCAGTTCTTC.

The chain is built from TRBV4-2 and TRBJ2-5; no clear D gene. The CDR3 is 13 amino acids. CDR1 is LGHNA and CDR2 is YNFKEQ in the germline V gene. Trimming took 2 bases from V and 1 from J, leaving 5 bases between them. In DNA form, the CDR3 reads TGTGCCAGCAGCCAACCCCTCCAAGAGACCCAGTACTTC. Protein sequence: CASSQPLQETQYF.

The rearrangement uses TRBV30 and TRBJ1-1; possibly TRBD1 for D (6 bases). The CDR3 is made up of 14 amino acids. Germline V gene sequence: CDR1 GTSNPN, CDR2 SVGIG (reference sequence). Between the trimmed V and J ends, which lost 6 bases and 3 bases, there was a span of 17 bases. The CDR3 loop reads CACKGGAYDTEAFF. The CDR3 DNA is TGTGCCTGCAAAGGGGGTGCATACGACACTGAAGCTTTCTTT.

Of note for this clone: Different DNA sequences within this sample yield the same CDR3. Written as DNA, the CDR3 is TGCAGTGCTAGTAGCGCAGATACGCAGTATTTT. It encodes CSASSADTQYF. The J gene is TRBJ2-3, the V gene TRBV20-1; TRBD2 is a possible D gene (5 bases). The CDR3 contains 11 residues. Between the trimmed V and J ends, which lost 3 bases and 4 bases, there was a span of 5 bases. Germline V gene data show CDR1 as DFQATT and CDR2 as SNEGSKA (reference sequence).

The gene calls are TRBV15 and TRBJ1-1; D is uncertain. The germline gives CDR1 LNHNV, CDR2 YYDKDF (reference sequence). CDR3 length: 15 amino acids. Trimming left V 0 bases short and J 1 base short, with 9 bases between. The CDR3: CATSRDSGWNTEAFF. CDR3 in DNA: TGTGCCACCAGCAGAGATTCAGGATGGAACACTGAAGCTTTCTTT.

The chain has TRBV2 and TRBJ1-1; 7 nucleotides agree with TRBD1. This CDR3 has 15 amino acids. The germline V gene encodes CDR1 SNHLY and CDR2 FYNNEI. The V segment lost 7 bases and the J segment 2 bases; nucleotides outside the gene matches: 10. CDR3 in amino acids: CASNVRGLGNTEAFF. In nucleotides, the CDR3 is TGTGCCAGCAATGTAAGGGGGCTGGGAAACACTGAAGCTTTCTTT. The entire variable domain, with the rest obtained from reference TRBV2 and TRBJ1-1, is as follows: EPEVTQTPSHQVTQMGQEVILRCVPISNHLYFYWYRQILGQKVEFLVSFYNNEISEKSEIFDDQFSVERPDGSNFTLKIRSTKLEDSAMYFCASNVRGLGNTEAFFGQGTRLTVV.

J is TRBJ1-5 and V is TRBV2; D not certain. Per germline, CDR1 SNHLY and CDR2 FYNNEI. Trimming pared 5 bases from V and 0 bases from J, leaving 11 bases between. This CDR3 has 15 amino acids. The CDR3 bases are TGTGCCAGCAGTCAAAACAGAGTTAGCAATCAGCCCCAGCATTTT. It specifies CASSQNRVSNQPQHF.

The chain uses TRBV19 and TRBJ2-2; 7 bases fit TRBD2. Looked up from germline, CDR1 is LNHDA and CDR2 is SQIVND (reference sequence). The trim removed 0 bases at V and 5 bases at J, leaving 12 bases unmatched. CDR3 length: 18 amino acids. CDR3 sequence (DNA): TGTGCCAGTAGTATAGATCGGGCTGAGGGAGGGAATACCGGGGAGCTGTTTTTT. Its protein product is CASSIDRAEGGNTGELFF.

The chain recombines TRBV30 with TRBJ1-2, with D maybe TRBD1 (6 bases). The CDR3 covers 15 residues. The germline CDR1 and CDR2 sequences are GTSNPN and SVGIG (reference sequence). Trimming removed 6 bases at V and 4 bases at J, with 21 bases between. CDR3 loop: CACQWIGRGSYGYTF. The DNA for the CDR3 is TGTGCCTGCCAGTGGATCGGCAGGGGAAGCTATGGCTACACCTTC. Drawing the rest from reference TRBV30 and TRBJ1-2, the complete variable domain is SQTIHQWPATLVQPVGSPLSLECTVEGTSNPNLYWYRQAAGRGLQLLFYSVGIGQISSEVPQNLSASRPQDRQFILSSKKLLLSDSGFYLCACQWIGRGSYGYTFGSGTRLTVV.

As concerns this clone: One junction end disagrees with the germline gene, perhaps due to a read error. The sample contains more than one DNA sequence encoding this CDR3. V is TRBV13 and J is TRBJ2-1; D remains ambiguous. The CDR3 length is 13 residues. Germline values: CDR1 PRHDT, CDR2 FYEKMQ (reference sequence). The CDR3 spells CASRKSSYNEQFF. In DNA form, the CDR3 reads TGCGCCAGCAGAAAGAGCTCCTACAATGAGCAGTTCTTC.

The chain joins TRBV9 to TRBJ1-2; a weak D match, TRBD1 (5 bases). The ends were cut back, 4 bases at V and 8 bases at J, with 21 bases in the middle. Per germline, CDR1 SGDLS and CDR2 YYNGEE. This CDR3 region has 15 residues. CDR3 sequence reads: CASSPHWKDTDGYTF. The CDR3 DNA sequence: TGTGCCAGCAGCCCCCATTGGAAGGACACTGACGGCTACACCTTC.

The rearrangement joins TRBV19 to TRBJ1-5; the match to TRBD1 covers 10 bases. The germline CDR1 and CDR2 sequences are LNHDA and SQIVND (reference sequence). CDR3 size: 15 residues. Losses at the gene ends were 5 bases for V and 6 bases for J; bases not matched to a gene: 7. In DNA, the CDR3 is TGTGCCAGTAGTTGGGGACAGGGGTCTCGTCAGCCCCAGCATTTT. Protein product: CASSWGQGSRQPQHF.

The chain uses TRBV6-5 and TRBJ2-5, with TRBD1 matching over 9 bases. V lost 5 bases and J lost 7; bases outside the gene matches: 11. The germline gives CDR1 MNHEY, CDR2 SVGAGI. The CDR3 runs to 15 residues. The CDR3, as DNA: TGTGCCAGCAGTCACAGGACAGGGGAAAGTGGGACCCAGTACTTC. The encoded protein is CASSHRTGESGTQYF.

The CDR3 spells CSAGTANIQYF. CDR3 DNA: TGCAGCGCAGGGACAGCAAACATTCAGTACTTC. V is TRBV29-1 and J is TRBJ2-4, with 7 bases fitting TRBD1. Germline CDR1 reads SQVTM; CDR2 reads ANQGSEA. This CDR3 has 11 amino acids. The J segment lost 6 bases and the V segment lost 7 bases, leaving 3 bases of the junction unmatched.

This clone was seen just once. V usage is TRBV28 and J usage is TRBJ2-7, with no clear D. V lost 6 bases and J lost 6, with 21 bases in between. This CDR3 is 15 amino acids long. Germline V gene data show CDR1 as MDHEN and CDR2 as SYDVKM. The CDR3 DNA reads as TGTGCCAGCAGCCGTCCCGCCCCCCCGGGTTTCGAGCAGTACTTC. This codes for CASSRPAPPGFEQYF.

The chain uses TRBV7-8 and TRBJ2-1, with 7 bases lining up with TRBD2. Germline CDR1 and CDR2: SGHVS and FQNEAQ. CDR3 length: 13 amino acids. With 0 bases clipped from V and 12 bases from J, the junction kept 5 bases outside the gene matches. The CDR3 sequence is CASSLAGGMGQFF. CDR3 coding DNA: TGTGCCAGCAGCTTAGCGGGAGGGATGGGGCAGTTCTTC.

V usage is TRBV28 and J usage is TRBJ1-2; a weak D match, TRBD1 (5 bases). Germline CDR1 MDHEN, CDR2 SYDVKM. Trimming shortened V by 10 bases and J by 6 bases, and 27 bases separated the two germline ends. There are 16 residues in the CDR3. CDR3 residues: CATRSPGSSGFDGYTF. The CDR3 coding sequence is TGTGCCACCCGATCCCCAGGGTCTTCGGGTTTTGATGGCTACACCTTC.

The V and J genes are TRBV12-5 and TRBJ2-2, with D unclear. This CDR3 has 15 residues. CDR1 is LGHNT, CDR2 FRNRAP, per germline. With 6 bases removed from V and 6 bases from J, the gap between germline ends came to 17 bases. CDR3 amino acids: CASGSDVGRPGELFF. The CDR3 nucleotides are TGTGCTAGTGGCTCCGACGTGGGCAGACCCGGGGAGCTGTTTTTT.

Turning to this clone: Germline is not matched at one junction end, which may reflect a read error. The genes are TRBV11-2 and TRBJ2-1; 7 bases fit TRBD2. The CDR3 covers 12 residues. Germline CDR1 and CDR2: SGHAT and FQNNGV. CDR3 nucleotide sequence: TGTGCCAGCAGCTTAGCAGCGGGATTGGGACTCTTC. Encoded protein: CASSLAAGLGLF.

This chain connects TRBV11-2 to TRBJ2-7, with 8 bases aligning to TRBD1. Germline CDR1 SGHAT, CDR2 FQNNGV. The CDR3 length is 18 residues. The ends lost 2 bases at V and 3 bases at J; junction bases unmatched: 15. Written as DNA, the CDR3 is TGTGCCAGCAGCTTATATCCAGGGACAGGCCAGAAAGTCTACGAGCAGTACGTC. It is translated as CASSLYPGTGQKVYEQYV.

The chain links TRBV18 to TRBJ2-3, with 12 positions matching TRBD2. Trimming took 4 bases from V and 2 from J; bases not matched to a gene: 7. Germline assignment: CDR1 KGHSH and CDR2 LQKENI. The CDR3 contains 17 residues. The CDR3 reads CASSQLAGGPYTDTQYF. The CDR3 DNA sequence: TGTGCCAGCTCACAACTAGCGGGAGGTCCCTACACAGATACGCAGTATTTT.

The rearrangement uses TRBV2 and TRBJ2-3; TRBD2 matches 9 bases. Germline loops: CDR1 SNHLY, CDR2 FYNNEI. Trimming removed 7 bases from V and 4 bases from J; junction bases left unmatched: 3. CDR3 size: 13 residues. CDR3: CASKAGGSDTQYF. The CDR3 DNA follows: TGTGCCAGCAAAGCGGGAGGATCAGATACGCAGTATTTT.

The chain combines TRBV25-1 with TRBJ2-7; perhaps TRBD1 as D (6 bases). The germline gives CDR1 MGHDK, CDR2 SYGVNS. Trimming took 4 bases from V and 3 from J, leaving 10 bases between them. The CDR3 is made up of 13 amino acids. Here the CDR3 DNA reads TGTGCCAGCAGTGCAGGGGCCGGCTACGAGCAGTACTTC. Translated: CASSAGAGYEQYF.

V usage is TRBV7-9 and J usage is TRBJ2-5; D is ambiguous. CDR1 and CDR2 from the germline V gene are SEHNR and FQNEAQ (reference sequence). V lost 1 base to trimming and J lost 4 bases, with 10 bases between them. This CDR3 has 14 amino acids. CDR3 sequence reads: CASSLESGLETQYF. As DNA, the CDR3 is TGTGCCAGCAGCTTAGAGTCGGGTCTAGAGACCCAGTACTTC.

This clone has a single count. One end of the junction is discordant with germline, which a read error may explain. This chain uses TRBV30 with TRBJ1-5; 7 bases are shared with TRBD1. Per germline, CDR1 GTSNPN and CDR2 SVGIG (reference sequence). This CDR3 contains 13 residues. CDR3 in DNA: TGTGCCTGGAGGGACAGGAGTAATCAGCCCCAGAATTTT. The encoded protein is CAWRDRSNQPQNF.

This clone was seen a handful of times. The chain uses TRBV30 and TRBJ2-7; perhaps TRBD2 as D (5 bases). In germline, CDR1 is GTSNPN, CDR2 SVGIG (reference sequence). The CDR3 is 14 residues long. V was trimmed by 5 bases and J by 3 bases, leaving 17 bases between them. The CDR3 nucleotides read TGTGCCTGGGATGCTAGCCCTAGTGGCTACGAGCAGTACGTC. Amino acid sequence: CAWDASPSGYEQYV.

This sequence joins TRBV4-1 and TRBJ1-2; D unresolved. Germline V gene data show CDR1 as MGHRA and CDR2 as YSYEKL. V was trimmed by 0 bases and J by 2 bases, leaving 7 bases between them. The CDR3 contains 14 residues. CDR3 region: CASSQDYQNYGYTF. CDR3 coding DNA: TGCGCCAGCAGCCAAGATTACCAGAACTATGGCTACACCTTC.